This T cell receptor (beta chain) is from a study of blood T cell repertoires in COVID-19. In the authors' workflow: By means of reference gene primer amplification, nucleated cell counts were estimated. The table came from immunoSEQ multiplex PCR; TCRdb's copy has only in-frame clones and leaves some out. That table furnishes V, J and clone size, whereas the DNA furnished D and trimming. The sample contains more than 85,000 clones, approximately 78% of which appear only once. The TCR originated in a man between 60 and 75 years old with active or convalescent COVID-19. The sequencing input was peripheral blood.

The CDR3 region has the DNA TGCAGCGTTGAGGCAGGGGGAGCTGAAGCTTTCTTT. It translates to CSVEAGGAEAFF. V is TRBV29-1 and J is TRBJ1-1; 7 bases are shared with TRBD1. Germline V CDR1 and CDR2: SQVTM, ANQGSEA. This CDR3 comprises 12 residues. Trimming cost V 3 bases and J 6 bases; bases outside gene matches: 4.